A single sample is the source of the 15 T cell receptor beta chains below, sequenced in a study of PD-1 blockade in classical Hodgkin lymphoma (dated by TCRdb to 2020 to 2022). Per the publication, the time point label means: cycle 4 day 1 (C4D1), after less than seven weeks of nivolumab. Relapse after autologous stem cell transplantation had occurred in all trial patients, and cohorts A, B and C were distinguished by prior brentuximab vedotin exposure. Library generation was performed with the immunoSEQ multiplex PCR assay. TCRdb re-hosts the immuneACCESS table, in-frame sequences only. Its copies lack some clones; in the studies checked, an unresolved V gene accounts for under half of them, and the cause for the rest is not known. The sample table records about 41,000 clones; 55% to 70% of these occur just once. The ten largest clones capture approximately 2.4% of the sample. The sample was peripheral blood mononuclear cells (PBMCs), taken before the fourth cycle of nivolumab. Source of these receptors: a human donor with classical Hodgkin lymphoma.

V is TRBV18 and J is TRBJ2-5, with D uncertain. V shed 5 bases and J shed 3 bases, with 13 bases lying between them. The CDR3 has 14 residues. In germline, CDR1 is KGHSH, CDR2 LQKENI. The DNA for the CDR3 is TGTGCCAGCTCAATTACCCAGACCAAAGAGACCCAGTACTTC. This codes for CASSITQTKETQYF.

The CDR3 nucleotides are TGTGCCTGGAGTCGGGGGGGCCGCCGACAAGAGACCCAGTACTTC. Its translation: CAWSRGGRRQETQYF. The V and J genes are TRBV30 and TRBJ2-5; 8 nucleotides line up with TRBD2. The CDR3 contains 15 residues. Losses at the gene ends were 2 bases for V and 2 bases for J; bases not matched to a gene: 7. CDR1 is GTSNPN and CDR2 is SVGIG in the germline V gene (reference sequence).

The CDR3 loop reads CASSYWTGDREKLFF. In DNA form, the CDR3 reads TGTGCCAGCAGCTACTGGACAGGGGATCGCGAAAAACTGTTTTTT. This chain uses TRBV7-9 with TRBJ1-4; 9 nucleotides agree with TRBD1. The length of the CDR3 is 15 residues. Trimming cost V 4 bases and J 8 bases; bases outside gene matches: 8. From germline, CDR1 is SEHNR and CDR2 FQNEAQ (reference sequence).

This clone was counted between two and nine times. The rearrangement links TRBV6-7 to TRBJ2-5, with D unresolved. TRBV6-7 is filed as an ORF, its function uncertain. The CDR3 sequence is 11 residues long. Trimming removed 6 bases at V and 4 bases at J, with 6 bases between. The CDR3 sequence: CASRRTETQYF. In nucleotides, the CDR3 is TGTGCCAGCAGGCGCACAGAGACCCAGTACTTC.

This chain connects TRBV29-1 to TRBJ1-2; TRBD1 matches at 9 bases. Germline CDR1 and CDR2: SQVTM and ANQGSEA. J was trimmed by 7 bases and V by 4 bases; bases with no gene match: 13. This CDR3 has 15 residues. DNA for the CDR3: TGCAGCGTTGGAGACCTCGGACAGGGGAGTGGTGGCTACACCTTC. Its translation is CSVGDLGQGSGGYTF.

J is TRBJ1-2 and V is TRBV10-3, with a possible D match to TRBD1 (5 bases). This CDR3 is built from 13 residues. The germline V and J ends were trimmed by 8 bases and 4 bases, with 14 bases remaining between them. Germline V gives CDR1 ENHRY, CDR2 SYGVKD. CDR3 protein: CAISKGGVYGYTF. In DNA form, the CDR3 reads TGTGCCATCTCGAAGGGAGGGGTCTATGGCTACACCTTC.

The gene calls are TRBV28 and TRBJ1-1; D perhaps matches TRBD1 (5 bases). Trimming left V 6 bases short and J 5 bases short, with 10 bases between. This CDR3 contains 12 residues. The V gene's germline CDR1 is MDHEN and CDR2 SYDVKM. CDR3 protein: CASRGWGTEAFF. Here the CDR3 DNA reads TGTGCCAGCAGGGGATGGGGGACTGAAGCTTTCTTT.

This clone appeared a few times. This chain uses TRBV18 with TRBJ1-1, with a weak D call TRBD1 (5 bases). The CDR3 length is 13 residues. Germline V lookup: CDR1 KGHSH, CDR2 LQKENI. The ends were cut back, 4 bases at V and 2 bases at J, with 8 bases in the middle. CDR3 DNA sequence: TGTGCCAGCTCACAACAGGTTAACACTGAAGCTTTCTTT. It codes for CASSQQVNTEAFF.

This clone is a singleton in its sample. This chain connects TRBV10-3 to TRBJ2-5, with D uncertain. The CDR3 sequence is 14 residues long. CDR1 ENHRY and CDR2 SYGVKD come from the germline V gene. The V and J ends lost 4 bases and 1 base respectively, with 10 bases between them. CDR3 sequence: CAISAGRTQETQYF. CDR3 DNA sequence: TGTGCCATCAGTGCCGGCCGAACCCAAGAGACCCAGTACTTC.

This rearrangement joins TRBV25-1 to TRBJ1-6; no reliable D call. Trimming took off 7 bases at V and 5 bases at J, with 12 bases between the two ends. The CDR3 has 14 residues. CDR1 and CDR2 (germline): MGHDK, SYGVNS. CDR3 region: CASKAGRDNSPLHF. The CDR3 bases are TGTGCCAGCAAGGCCGGACGAGATAATTCACCCCTCCACTTT.

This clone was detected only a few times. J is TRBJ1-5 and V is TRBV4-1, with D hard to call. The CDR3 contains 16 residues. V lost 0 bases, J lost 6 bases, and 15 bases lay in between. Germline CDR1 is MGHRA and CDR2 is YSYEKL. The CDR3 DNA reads TGCGCCAGCAGCCAAGAAGGGTCCAACCGGGTTCAGCCCCAGCATTTT. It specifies CASSQEGSNRVQPQHF.

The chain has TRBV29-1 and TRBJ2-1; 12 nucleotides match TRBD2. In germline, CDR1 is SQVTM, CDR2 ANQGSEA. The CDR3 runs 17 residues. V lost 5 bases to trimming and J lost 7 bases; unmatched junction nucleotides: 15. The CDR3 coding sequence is TGCAGCGTTCGACCGGGAGCCCCCCTAGCGGGAGGGAATGAGCAGTTCTTC. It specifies CSVRPGAPLAGGNEQFF.

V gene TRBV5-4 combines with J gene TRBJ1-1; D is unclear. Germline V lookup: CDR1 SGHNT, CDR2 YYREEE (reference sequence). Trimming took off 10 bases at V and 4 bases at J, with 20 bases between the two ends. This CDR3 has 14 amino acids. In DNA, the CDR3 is TGTGCCGCTAAACCGGGCCCCAGGACCACTGAAGCTTTCTTT. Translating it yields CAAKPGPRTTEAFF.

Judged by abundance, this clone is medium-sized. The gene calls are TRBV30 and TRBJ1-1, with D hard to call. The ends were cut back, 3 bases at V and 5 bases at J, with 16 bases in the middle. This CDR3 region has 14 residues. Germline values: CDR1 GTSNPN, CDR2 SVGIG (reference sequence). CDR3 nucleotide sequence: TGTGCCTGGAGGTCCTCGCCCGCCGGGACTGAAGCTTTCTTT. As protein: CAWRSSPAGTEAFF.

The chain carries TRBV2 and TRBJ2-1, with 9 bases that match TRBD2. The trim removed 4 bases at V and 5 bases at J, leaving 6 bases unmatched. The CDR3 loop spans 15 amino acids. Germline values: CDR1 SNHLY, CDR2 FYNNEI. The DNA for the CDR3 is TGTGCCAGCAGTGTAGGGACTAGCTACGACAATGAGCAGTTCTTC. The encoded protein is CASSVGTSYDNEQFF. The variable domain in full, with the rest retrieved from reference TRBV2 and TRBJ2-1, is EPEVTQTPSHQVTQMGQEVILRCVPISNHLYFYWYRQILGQKVEFLVSFYNNEISEKSEIFDDQFSVERPDGSNFTLKIRSTKLEDSAMYFCASSVGTSYDNEQFFGPGTRLTVL.